A selection of T cell receptor beta chains follows, all from one sample in a study of siplizumab effects on memory and regulatory T cells. The method was immunoSEQ multiplex PCR; TCRdb's version includes in-frame clones alone and lacks a portion of them. The data show thousands of clones, with roughly two thirds seen just once and 67% held by the top ten. The sample comprised effector memory CD8+ T cells sorted from blood. These TCRs come from a human donor in good health. Each CDR3 is given without its conserved first and last residue. The order of the fields is clone size, V gene, CDR3 protein. Only some rows state a clone size, as once, few, many or a class for expanded clones.

NA TRBV6-6 ASSFQGIKRVGYA
NA TRBV6-1 ASSEREGYEQY
NA TRBV6-1 ASSELAGDYNEQF
once TRBV9 ASSVGAGGPPETQY
NA TRBV5-1 ASSFVEETEAF
once TRBV21-1 ASISQGFSGNQPQH
NA TRBV5-1 ASSFSGRPETQY
few TRBV19 ASSIGPALVDTQY
NA TRBV7-9 ASSPPGTGNTIY
NA TRBV30 AWSSGYGNQPQH
NA TRBV6-4 ASSDGGLVAGELF
NA TRBV5-1 ASSEDRADGYT
few TRBV28 ASRAGTGGSGGYT
once TRBV4-2 ASSQDPSGRNPEQY
few TRBV9 ASSVTDTFYEQY
few TRBV6-4 ASSELAGEGTETQY
NA TRBV29-1 SVWTGRGDGYT
NA TRBV29-1 SVEDLQGRSYEQY
NA TRBV6-4 ASSGTEIDTQY
few TRBV6-5 ASRTGNTEAF
NA TRBV5-1 ASSASGGYNEQF
NA TRBV5-4 ASGAGRVPSYEQY
NA TRBV6-5 ASSPDNYEQY
NA TRBV6-5 ASRQQFRGYGYT
NA TRBV25-1 ASSDQTGERYT
NA TRBV19 ASSIVRNSNQPQH
once TRBV6-1 ASSDPWTGNTEAF
NA TRBV7-3 ASSPTNPGELF
NA TRBV5-8 ASSLARGGANTEAF
few TRBV6-4 ASSDGQNTGELF
NA TRBV6-5 ASPGGLVETQY
NA TRBV5-4 ASSPRRGNTEAF
NA TRBV28 ASTSTGGLETQY
NA TRBV6-1 ASSEGLGSHQPQH
NA TRBV29-1 TWGTGGEAF
NA TRBV4-1 ASSQELGSGPADTQY
NA TRBV6-4 ASSESGGSAAETQY
NA TRBV5-6 ASSSRHYEQY
NA TRBV2 ASSNSGQGSDTQY
NA TRBV7-8 ASSLSNSLLYEQY
NA TRBV29-1 SVEPVPNYGYT